The source of this T cell receptor (beta chain) is a study of early T cells in non-severe SARS-CoV-2 infection. Broader study findings: Matching with VDJdb favored anti-spike CD8 responses (missing private and CD4 specificities).

The CDR3 totals 16 residues. Germline loops: CDR1 LGHNA, CDR2 YSLEER. After removal of 4 bases from V and 9 bases from J, the junction contained 14 bases not matched to a gene. Unique molecular identifiers were affixed to single, distinct cDNA molecules. One entry per CDR3 protein, called by TCRdb with MiXCR from the 5' RACE reads. The data hold fewer than 35,000 distinct CDR3 sequences, with around 4.6% observed a single time. This clonotype appeared many times. What it binds is unknown. This clonotype was obtained from an adult who was a healthcare worker with PCR-confirmed SARS-CoV-2 infection or an uninfected control (not recorded which). The genes are TRBV4-3 and TRBJ2-1, with 8 bases identical to TRBD2. The sequencing input was whole blood. The CDR3, as DNA: TGCGCCAGCAGCCGAGAAGGACTAGCCGACGTTGGTGAGCAGTTCTTC. Translation: CASSREGLADVGEQFF.